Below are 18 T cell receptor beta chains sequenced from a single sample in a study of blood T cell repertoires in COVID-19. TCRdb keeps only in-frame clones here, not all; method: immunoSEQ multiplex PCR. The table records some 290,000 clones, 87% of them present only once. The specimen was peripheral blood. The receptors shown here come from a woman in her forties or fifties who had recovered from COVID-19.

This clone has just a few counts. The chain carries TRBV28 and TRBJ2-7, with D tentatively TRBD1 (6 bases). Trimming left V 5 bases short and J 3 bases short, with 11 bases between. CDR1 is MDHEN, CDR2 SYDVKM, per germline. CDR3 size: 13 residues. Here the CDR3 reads CASSGDRIYEQYF. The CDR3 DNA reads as TGTGCCAGCAGTGGAGACAGGATCTACGAGCAGTACTTC.

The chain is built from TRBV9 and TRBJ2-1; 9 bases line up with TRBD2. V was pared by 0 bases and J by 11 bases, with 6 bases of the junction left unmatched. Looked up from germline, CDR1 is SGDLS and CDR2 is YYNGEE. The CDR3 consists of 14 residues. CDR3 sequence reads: CASSVARLAEKQFF. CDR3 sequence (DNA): TGTGCCAGCAGCGTAGCCCGACTAGCGGAAAAGCAGTTCTTC.

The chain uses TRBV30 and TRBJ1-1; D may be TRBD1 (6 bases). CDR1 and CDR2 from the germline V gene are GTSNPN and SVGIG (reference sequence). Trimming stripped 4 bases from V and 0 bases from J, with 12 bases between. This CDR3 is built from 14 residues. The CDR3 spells CAWTRDTLNTEAFF. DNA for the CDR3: TGTGCCTGGACTAGGGACACCCTGAACACTGAAGCTTTCTTT.

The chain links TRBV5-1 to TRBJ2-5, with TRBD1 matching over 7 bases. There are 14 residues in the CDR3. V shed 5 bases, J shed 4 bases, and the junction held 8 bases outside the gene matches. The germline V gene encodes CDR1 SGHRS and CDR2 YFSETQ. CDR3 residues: CASSSGQRLETQYF. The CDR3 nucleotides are TGCGCCAGCAGTTCGGGACAGAGACTAGAGACCCAGTACTTC.

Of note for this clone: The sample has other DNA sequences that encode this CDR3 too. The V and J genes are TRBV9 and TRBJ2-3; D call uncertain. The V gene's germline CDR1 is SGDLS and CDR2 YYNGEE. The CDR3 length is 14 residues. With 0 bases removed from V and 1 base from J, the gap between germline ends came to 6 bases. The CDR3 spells CASSVEGGTDTQYF. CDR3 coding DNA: TGTGCCAGCAGCGTAGAAGGAGGCACAGATACGCAGTATTTT.

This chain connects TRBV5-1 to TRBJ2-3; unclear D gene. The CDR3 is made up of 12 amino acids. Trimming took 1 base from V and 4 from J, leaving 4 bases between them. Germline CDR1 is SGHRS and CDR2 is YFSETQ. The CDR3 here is CASSLRSDTQYF. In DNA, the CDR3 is TGCGCCAGCAGCTTGCGGTCAGATACGCAGTATTTT.

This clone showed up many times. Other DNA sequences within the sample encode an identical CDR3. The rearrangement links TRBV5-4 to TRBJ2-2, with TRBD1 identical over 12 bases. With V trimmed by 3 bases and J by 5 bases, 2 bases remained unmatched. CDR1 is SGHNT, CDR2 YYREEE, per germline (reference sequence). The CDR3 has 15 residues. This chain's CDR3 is CASSWDRGQTGELFF. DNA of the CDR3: TGTGCCAGCAGCTGGGACAGGGGGCAGACCGGGGAGCTGTTTTTT.

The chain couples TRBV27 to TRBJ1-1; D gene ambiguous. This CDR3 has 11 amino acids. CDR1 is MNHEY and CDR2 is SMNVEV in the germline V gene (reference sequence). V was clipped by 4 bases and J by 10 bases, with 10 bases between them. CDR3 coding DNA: TGTGCCAGCAGTTCTCGGTCCGGAGCTTTCTTT. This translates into CASSSRSGAFF.

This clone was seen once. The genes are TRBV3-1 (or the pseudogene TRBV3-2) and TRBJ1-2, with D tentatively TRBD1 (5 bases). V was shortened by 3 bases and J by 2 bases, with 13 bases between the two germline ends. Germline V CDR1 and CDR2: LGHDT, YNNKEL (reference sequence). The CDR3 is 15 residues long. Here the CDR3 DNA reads TGTGCCAGCAGCCAGCCCAGGGTTGGGAACTATGGCTACACCTTC. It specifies CASSQPRVGNYGYTF.

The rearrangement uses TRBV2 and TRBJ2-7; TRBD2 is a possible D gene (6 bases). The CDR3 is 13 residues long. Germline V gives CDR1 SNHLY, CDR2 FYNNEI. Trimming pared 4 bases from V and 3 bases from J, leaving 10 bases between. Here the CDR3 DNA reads TGTGCCAGCAGTGGCTCCGGGGGCTACGAGCAGTACTTC. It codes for CASSGSGGYEQYF.

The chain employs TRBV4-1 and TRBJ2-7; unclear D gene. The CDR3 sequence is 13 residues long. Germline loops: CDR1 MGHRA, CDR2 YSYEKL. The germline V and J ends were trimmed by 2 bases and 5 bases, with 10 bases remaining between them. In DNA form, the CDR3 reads TGCGCCAGCAGCCAACGCGGAACCCACGAGCAGTACTTC. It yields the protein CASSQRGTHEQYF.

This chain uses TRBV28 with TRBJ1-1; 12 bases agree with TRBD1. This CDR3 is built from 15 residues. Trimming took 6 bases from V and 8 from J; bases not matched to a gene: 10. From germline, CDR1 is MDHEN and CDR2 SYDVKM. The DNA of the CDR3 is TGTGCCAGCAGCCGACCCCGGGACAGGGGGCGGGAAGCTTTCTTT. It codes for CASSRPRDRGREAFF. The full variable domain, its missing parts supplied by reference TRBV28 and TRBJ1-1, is DVKVTQSSRYLVKRTGEKVFLECVQDMDHENMFWYRQDPGLGLRLIYFSYDVKMKEKGDIPEGYSVSREKKERFSLILESASTNQTSMYLCASSRPRDRGREAFFGQGTRLTVV.

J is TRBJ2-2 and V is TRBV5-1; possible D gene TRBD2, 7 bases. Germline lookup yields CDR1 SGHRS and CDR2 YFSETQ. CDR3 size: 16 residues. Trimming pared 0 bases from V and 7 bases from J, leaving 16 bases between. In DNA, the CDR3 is TGCGCCAGCAGCTTGGCGGCCGGGGGGCGCGGCGGGGAGCTGTTTTTT. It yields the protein CASSLAAGGRGGELFF.

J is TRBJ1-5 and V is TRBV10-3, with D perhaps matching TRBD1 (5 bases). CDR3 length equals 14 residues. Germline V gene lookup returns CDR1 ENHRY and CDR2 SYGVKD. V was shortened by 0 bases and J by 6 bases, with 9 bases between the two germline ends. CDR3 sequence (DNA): TGTGCCATCAGTGAGTCGACGGGGGTTCAGCCCCAGCATTTT. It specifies CAISESTGVQPQHF.

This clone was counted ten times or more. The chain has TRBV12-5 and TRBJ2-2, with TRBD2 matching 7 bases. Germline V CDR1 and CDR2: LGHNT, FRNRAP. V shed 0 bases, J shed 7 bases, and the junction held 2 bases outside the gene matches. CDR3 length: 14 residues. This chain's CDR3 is CASGLVAGNGELFF. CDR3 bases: TGTGCTAGTGGTTTGGTAGCGGGAAACGGGGAGCTGTTTTTT.

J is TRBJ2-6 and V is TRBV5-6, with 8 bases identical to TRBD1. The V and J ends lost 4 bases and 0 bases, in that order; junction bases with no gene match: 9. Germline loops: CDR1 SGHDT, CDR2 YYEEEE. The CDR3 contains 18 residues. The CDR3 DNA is TGTGCCAGCAGCGCTGACAGGGGTATTGGCTCTGGGGCCAACGTCCTGACTTTC. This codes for CASSADRGIGSGANVLTF.

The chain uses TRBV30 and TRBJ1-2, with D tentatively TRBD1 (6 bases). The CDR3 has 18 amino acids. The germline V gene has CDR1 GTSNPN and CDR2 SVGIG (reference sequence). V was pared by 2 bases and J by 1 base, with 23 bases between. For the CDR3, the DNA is TGTGCCTGGAGTAGTATCACGGGGCGGGGGGCCCGTAACTATGGCTACACCTTC. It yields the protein CAWSSITGRGARNYGYTF.

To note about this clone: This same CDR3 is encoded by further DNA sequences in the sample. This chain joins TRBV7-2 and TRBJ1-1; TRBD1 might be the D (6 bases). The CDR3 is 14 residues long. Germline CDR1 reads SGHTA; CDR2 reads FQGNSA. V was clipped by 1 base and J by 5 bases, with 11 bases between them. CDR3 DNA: TGTGCCAGCAGCTTAGAAGGGGGATGGACTGAAGCTTTCTTT. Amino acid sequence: CASSLEGGWTEAFF.